This T cell receptor beta chain emerged from a study of cytomegalovirus exposure and HLA in healthy donors. Study findings and constraints: Specificity of three CMV-associated chains for CMV antigens was verified in vitro. Cytomegalovirus status, reportedly, was diagnosed with high specificity and sensitivity by the classifier.

V lost 2 bases to trimming and J lost 8 bases, with 15 bases between them. Per the germline V gene, CDR1 is GTSNPN and CDR2 is SVGIG (reference sequence). The CDR3 extends over 14 amino acids. On this clone: Its matching antigen is unknown.

The assay was immunoSEQ multiplex PCR, and TCRdb's table has in-frame clones only and misses some. The table includes tens of thousands of clones, around 94% detected once. The receptor was derived from a man between 18 and 35 years old in good health and CMV-seronegative. Sequencing was performed on PBMCs. The chain employs TRBV30 and TRBJ1-4; perhaps TRBD1 as D (5 bases). CDR3 bases: TGTGCCTGGAGTTGGAACGGGGGTGAGGAAAAACTGTTTTTT. Translating it yields CAWSWNGGEEKLFF.